A selection of T cell receptor beta chains follows, all from one sample in a study of blood T cell repertoires in COVID-19. Profiled with immunoSEQ multiplex PCR; TCRdb holds only in-frame clones, not every one. This table holds roughly 80,000 clones, around 88% found once. The sample was peripheral blood. The receptor set was obtained from a woman aged 80 or over with acute or convalescent COVID-19. The CDR3 runs from the conserved cysteine through the conserved F or W. A D gene is named only where the DNA matches it firmly. For some rows the clone size is stated as once, few or many, or as a class when expanded; others skip it.

TRBV7-9,few,TRBJ2-7,TRBD1,TGTGCCAGCAGCCCTTGGACAGGCGAGGGCGAGCAGTACTTC,CASSPWTGEGEQYF
TRBV9,.,TRBJ2-7,.,TGTGCCAGCAGCGTAGGTGGGCAGTCCTACGAGCAGTACTTC,CASSVGGQSYEQYF
TRBV12-5,.,TRBJ2-1,.,TGTGCTAGTGGTTCATCGTCGCAGGCTGAGCAGTTCTTC,CASGSSSQAEQFF
TRBV29-1,.,TRBJ2-5,.,TGCAGCGTCATAAACTTGAGGGAAGAGACCCAGTACTTC,CSVINLREETQYF
TRBV20-1,.,TRBJ2-1,.,TGCAGTGCTAGATTCGGGGGTGAGCAGTTCTTC,CSARFGGEQFF
TRBV3-1/TRBV3-2,.,TRBJ2-7,TRBD2,TGTGCCAGCAGCCACCTGCCTAGCGGGAGCAAGGGCCCCTACGAGCAGTACTTC,CASSHLPSGSKGPYEQYF
TRBV7-3,.,TRBJ2-1,.,TGTGCCAGCAGCTTGCAGGGGTCCCCTTACAATGAGCAGTTCTTC,CASSLQGSPYNEQFF
TRBV4-1,.,TRBJ1-6,.,TGCGCCAGCAGCCAAGAGGGGCGTAATTCACCCCTCCACTTT,CASSQEGRNSPLHF
TRBV5-1,.,TRBJ2-3,.,TGCGCCAGCAGCACCTTTAGCCTAGATACGCAGTATTTT,CASSTFSLDTQYF
TRBV19,.,TRBJ2-3,TRBD2,TGTGCCGCTGGACGCGGGAGGTCTAGCACAGATACGCAGTATTTT,CAAGRGRSSTDTQYF
TRBV5-6,.,TRBJ2-5,TRBD2,TGTGCCAGCAGCCCGGGACTAGCGGGAGCCCCGGAAGAGACCCAGTACTTC,CASSPGLAGAPEETQYF
TRBV7-9,.,TRBJ2-5,TRBD1,TGTGCCAGCAGCCGGGGACAGGTCTCGGAGACCCAGTACTTC,CASSRGQVSETQYF
TRBV7-3,.,TRBJ2-1,TRBD2,TGTGCCAGCAGCCGTAGTGGGCTAGCGGGCGGTGAGCAGTTCTTC,CASSRSGLAGGEQFF
TRBV30,.,TRBJ1-1,.,TGTGCCTGGAGTGAAGCGAGGAACACTGAAGCTTTCTTT,CAWSEARNTEAFF
TRBV5-4,.,TRBJ2-3,TRBD1,TGTGCCAGCAGCTTGGCCAAAGGACAGGGCATTTTCACAGATACGCAGTATTTT,CASSLAKGQGIFTDTQYF
TRBV2,.,TRBJ1-6,.,TGTGCCAGCAGGGGCCCCGGACACCAATATAATTCACCCCTCCACTTT,CASRGPGHQYNSPLHF
TRBV13,.,TRBJ1-1,.,TGTGCCAGCAGAGGGGACTTCATGAACACTGAAGCTTTCTTT,CASRGDFMNTEAFF
TRBV30,.,TRBJ2-3,.,TGTGCCTGGAGAACCGGGACACTCTCGCCAGATACGCAGTATTTT,CAWRTGTLSPDTQYF
TRBV7-2,.,TRBJ2-1,TRBD2,TGTGCCAGCAGCTTAGCCGGACTAGCACCGACCTACAATGAGCAGTTCTTC,CASSLAGLAPTYNEQFF
TRBV11-2,.,TRBJ2-3,.,TGTGCCAGCAGCTTAGGGAGGCCCTCCTCAGATACGCAGTATTTT,CASSLGRPSSDTQYF
TRBV5-1,.,TRBJ1-1,TRBD1,TGCGCCAGCAGCTTGTGGGGGACAGGGGGCCTGAACACTGAAGCTTTCTTT,CASSLWGTGGLNTEAFF
TRBV2,.,TRBJ2-7,.,TGTGCCAGCAGGGCGGGGTGGCCGAGGGACGAGCAGTACTTC,CASRAGWPRDEQYF
TRBV20-1,.,TRBJ2-5,.,TGCAGTGCTAGTTCCGGGGGCCAAGAGACCCAGTACTTC,CSASSGGQETQYF
TRBV25-1,.,TRBJ1-6,TRBD1,TGTGCCAGCAGTGTGGCCCGGACAGGCTATTCACCCCTCCACTTT,CASSVARTGYSPLHF
TRBV5-5,.,TRBJ1-5,TRBD1,TGTGCCAGCAGCTACAGGGGAGACGTTAATCAGCCCCAGCATTTT,CASSYRGDVNQPQHF
TRBV19,.,TRBJ2-3,TRBD2,TGTGCCAGTAGTATGCCTGTGGGCGGGAGCGGATCAGATACGCAGTATTTT,CASSMPVGGSGSDTQYF
TRBV14,.,TRBJ1-1,.,TGTGCCAGCAGCCAAGAACTCCGGTCCACTGAAGCTTTCTTT,CASSQELRSTEAFF
TRBV30,.,TRBJ1-2,.,TGTGCCTGGGCAGGGATTGGCTACACCTTC,CAWAGIGYTF
TRBV15,.,TRBJ2-7,TRBD1,TGTGCCACCAGCAGGGGCGGGACAGGGTACGAGCAGTACTTC,CATSRGGTGYEQYF
TRBV7-2,.,TRBJ1-4,.,TGTGCCAGCAGCTTAGTTGGGGGGACTAATGAAAAACTGTTTTTT,CASSLVGGTNEKLFF
TRBV30,.,TRBJ2-3,.,TGTGCCTGGACCTCGGGAATGCGGAGCACAGATACGCAGTATTTT,CAWTSGMRSTDTQYF
TRBV6-1,.,TRBJ1-1,TRBD1,TGTGCCAGCAGTGAGGGACAGACCCGTCTTTTTTTGAACACTGAAGCTTTCTTT,CASSEGQTRLFLNTEAFF
TRBV30,once,TRBJ2-7,TRBD2,TGTGCCTGGAGCCTGGGGGGGACTCCCGGCGAGCAGTACTTC,CAWSLGGTPGEQYF
TRBV9,.,TRBJ2-7,.,TGTGCCAGCAGCGTAGGTGACAACGTTCCGTACGAGCAGTACTTC,CASSVGDNVPYEQYF
TRBV19,.,TRBJ2-1,TRBD2,TGTGCCAGTCGACTAGCGGGGGCGAACTACAATGAGCAGTTCTTC,CASRLAGANYNEQFF
TRBV9,.,TRBJ1-5,.,TGTGCCAGCAGCGTTGCCCCCGGGGGTCAGCCCCAGCATTTT,CASSVAPGGQPQHF
TRBV2,once,TRBJ1-5,TRBD1,TGTGCCAGCAGTAAGGACAGGGGACATCAGCCCCAGCATTTT,CASSKDRGHQPQHF
TRBV7-9,.,TRBJ1-1,.,TGTGCCAGCAGCCAAAAGACAGTGAACACTGAAGCTTTCTTT,CASSQKTVNTEAFF
TRBV18,.,TRBJ2-1,TRBD1,TGTGCCAGCTCACAGAATACAGGGGTTTTATATGAGCAGTTCTTC,CASSQNTGVLYEQFF
TRBV19,.,TRBJ1-1,.,TGTGCCAGTAGTTGGCAAGAGAACACTGAAGCTTTCTTT,CASSWQENTEAFF
TRBV10-2,once,TRBJ2-1,TRBD2,TGCGCCAGCAGTGGATGGCGGGGGAGCTCCTACAATGAGCAGTTCTTC,CASSGWRGSSYNEQFF
TRBV9,.,TRBJ2-1,.,TGTGCCAGCAGCGTAGAGGACTATGAGCAGTTCTTC,CASSVEDYEQFF
TRBV16,.,TRBJ1-5,.,TGTGCCAGCAGCTGGTGGTCGGATCAGCCCCAGCATTTT,CASSWWSDQPQHF
TRBV2,.,TRBJ2-1,.,TGTGCCAGCAGTGACGAGTTGCTATACAATGAGCAGTTCTTC,CASSDELLYNEQFF
TRBV5-4,.,TRBJ2-3,TRBD2,TGTGCCAGCAGCCTGACTAGCGGGGGGTTCACAGATACGCAGTATTTT,CASSLTSGGFTDTQYF
TRBV19,.,TRBJ2-1,TRBD2,TGTGCCAGTAGTATAACGCTAGCGGGGGTTGCCTACAATGAGCAGTTCTTC,CASSITLAGVAYNEQFF